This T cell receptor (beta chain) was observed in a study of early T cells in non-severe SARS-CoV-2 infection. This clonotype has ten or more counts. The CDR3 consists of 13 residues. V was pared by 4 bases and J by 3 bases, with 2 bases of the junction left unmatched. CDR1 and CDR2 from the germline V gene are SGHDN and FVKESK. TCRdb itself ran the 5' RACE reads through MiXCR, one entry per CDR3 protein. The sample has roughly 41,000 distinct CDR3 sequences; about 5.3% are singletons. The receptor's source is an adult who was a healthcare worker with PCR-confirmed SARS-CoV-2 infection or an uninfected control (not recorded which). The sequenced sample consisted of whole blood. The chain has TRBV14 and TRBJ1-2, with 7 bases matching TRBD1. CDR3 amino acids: CASSPDRDYGYTF. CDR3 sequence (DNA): TGTGCCAGCAGCCCAGACAGGGACTATGGCTACACCTTC.